These T cell receptor beta chains were read from a single sample in a study of T-cell reconstitution after alpha-beta-depleted transplantation in children. From the PCR reads, TCRdb called clonotypes with MiXCR, one entry per CDR3 protein. This sample yields hundreds of thousands of distinct CDR3 sequences, of which roughly 13% are seen a single time; roughly 2.3% belongs to the top ten. The sample was PBMCs, mostly from graft donor cells, taken 360 days after TCRalphabeta/CD19-depleted stem cell transplant. Source of these receptors: a male patient aged 5 to 17 who had a stem cell transplant for acute myeloid leukemia, so the T cells may come from the graft donor. The conserved cysteine and the conserved F or W are not part of the CDR3 here.

>TRBJ2-1|TRBV4-2
ASSQDGGGRALAEQF
>TRBJ1-1|TRBV28
ASSWTVRTEAF
>TRBJ1-3|TRBV24-1
ATSPPGPRRNTIY
>TRBJ2-3|TRBV20-1
SAIPGPLAGYTDTQY
>TRBJ1-2|TRBV5-1
ASSLEGQGYT
>TRBJ1-5|TRBV6-6
ASSYDPQH
>TRBJ1-2|TRBV28
ASSLIGFGYT
>TRBJ2-1|TRBV29-1
SVERGVEGGYNEQF
>TRBJ2-1|TRBV27
ASSLRALYNEQF
>TRBJ2-3|TRBV28
ASSPGTTTLNTQY
>TRBJ2-3|TRBV7-6
ASSWLAGAGTDTQY
>TRBJ2-7|TRBV29-1
SVETEIYEQY
>TRBJ2-1|TRBV25-1
ASSEYKVAGGLVDEQF
>TRBJ2-1|TRBV7-2
ASSSTRYEQF
>TRBJ2-7|TRBV10-2
ASHRDRDPFSSYEQY
>TRBJ2-4|TRBV3-1
ASSLRGGLAKNIQY
>TRBJ2-1|TRBV20-1
SAREGPGAPRQF
>TRBJ1-6|TRBV9
ASSVGPLSRDSPLH
>TRBJ2-5|TRBV28
ASSPPGLQETQY
>TRBJ2-7|TRBV7-8
ASRRLAGGLGAYEQY
>TRBJ1-4|TRBV20-1
SARHPLRTGSSTNEKLF
>TRBJ2-3|TRBV10-3
AISAGSDTQY
>TRBJ1-1|TRBV12-3/TRBV12-4
ASSLNRGRGDTEAF
>TRBJ2-7|TRBV4-3
ASSLIGGSDEQY
>TRBJ2-2|TRBV12-3/TRBV12-4
ASNPNLGGNTGELF
>TRBJ2-2|TRBV5-1
ASSLYAGEGGELF
>TRBJ2-3|TRBV4-1
ASSQDPGGPYTQY
>TRBJ2-7|TRBV11-2
ASSPRGSGRGSYEQY
>TRBJ2-1|TRBV10-3
AIRQPAGGGNEQF
>TRBJ2-6|TRBV13
ASSYNLQGALAGANVLT
>TRBJ2-7|TRBV25-1
ASSEGAKISYEQY
>TRBJ2-3|TRBV7-2
ASSPDLGGPRQY
>TRBJ2-3|TRBV5-1
VSSASHSTDTQY
>TRBJ2-7|TRBV4-3
ASSQDRSGSSYEQY
>TRBJ1-5|TRBV18
ASSPRGALNQPQH
>TRBJ2-1|TRBV29-1
SVAGRGSYNEQF
>TRBJ2-5|TRBV28
ASRRGGIQETQY
>TRBJ2-3|TRBV10-2
ASSDFPGAGTDTQY
>TRBJ1-1|TRBV7-6
ASSLEPGQGVRAF
>TRBJ2-1|TRBV2
ASSERQLAFSSYNEQF